This TCR beta chain was observed in a study of patients and donors after allogeneic stem cell transplantation. V gave up 2 bases and J gave up 3 bases, with 13 bases separating them. This CDR3 has 16 amino acids. In TCRdb, the RT-PCR reads were re-called with MiXCR into one record per CDR3 protein. Here the sample spans about 150,000 distinct CDR3 sequences, over 30% being singletons. The sequenced material came from blood, either unsorted or a sorted T cell fraction (not recorded which). This receptor was taken from a human donor who was either an allogeneic HSCT recipient or a stem cell or donor lymphocyte infusion donor (not recorded which). It is not recorded whose cells these are; they may come from a transplant donor. The rearrangement uses TRBV12-3 or TRBV12-4 and TRBJ2-2, with D possibly being TRBD1 or TRBD2 (5 bases each). This CDR3 is CASSLRQGGYTGELFF. DNA for the CDR3: TGTGCCAGCAGTTTAAGGCAGGGCGGGTACACCGGGGAGCTGTTTTTT.